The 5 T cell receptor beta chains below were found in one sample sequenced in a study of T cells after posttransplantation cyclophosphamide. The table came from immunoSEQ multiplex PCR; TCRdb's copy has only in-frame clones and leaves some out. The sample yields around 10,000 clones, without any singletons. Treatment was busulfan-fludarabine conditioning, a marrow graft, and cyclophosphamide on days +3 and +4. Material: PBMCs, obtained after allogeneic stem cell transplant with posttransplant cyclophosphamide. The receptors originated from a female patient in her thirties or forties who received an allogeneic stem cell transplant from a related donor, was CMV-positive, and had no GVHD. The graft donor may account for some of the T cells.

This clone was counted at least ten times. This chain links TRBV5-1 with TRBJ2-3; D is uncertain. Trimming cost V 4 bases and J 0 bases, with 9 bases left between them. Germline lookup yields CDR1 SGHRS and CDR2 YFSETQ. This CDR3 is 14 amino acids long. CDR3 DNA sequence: TGCGCCAGCAGCATCAGTGAGAGCACAGATACGCAGTATTTT. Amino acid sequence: CASSISESTDTQYF.

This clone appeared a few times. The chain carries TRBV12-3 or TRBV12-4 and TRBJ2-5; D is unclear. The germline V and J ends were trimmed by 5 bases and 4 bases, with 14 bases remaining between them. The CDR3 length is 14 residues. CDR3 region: CASSEAYMGETQYF. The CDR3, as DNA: TGTGCCAGCAGTGAAGCGTACATGGGAGAGACCCAGTACTTC.

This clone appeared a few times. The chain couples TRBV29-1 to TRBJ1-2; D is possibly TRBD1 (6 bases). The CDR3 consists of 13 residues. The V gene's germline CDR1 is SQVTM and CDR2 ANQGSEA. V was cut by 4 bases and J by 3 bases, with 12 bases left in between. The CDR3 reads CSVVGGPYYGYTF. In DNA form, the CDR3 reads TGCAGCGTTGTAGGGGGACCTTACTATGGCTACACCTTC.

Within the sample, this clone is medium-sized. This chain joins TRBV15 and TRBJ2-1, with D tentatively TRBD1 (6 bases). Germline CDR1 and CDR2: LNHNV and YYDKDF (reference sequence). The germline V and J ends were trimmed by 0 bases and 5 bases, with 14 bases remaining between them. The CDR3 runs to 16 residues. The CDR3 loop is CATSRDITGLNNEQFF. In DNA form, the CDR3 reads TGTGCCACCAGCAGAGATATAACAGGGCTGAACAATGAGCAGTTCTTC.

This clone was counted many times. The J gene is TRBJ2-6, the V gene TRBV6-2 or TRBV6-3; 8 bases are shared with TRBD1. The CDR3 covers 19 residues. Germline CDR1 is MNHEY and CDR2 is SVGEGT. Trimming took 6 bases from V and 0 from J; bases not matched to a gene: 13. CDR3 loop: CASRKGQATTYSGANVLTF. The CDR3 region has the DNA TGTGCCAGCAGAAAGGGACAGGCGACGACCTACTCTGGGGCCAACGTCCTGACTTTC.